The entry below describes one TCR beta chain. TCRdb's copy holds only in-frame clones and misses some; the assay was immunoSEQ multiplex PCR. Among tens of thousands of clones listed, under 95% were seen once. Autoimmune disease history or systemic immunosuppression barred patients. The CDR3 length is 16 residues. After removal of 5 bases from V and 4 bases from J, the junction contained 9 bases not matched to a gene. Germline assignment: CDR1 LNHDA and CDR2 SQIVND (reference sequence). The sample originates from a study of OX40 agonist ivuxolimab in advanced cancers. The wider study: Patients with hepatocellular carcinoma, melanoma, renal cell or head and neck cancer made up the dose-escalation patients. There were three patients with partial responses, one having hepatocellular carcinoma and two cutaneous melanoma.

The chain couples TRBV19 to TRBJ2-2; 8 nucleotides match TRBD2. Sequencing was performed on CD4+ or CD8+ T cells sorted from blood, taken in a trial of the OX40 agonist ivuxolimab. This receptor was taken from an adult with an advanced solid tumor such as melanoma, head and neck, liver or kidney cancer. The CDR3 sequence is CASSVGAGVVTGELFF. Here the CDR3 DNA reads TGTGCCAGTAGTGTGGGAGCGGGAGTCGTCACCGGGGAGCTGTTTTTT.